The clone carrying this T cell receptor beta chain appeared a few times. Antigen unknown. MiXCR, run by TCRdb on the RT-PCR reads, gives a single entry per CDR3 protein. The sample lists approximately 170,000 distinct CDR3 sequences; about 12% were seen once. The data stem from a study of response to subunit inactivated influenza vaccine. Findings and caveats of the study: The authors offered the suggestion that each seasonal influenza vaccination recruits few new T cells.

Between the trimmed V and J ends, which lost 0 bases and 3 bases, there was a span of 2 bases. The CDR3 consists of 13 residues. Germline CDR1 reads SGHTA; CDR2 reads FQGNSA. These data were likewise used in another study, on T cells expressing NK-cell markers. According to that study: In generating TCR beta cDNA, 5'RACE template switching with UMIs was used. From sorted CD3+CD56+NKG2C+, CD3+CD56+NKG2C- and CD3+CD56-NKG2C+ T cells came the TCR beta repertoires. The CD3+CD56-NKG2C+ fraction was also led by these clonotypes in a handful of donors.

The chain has TRBV7-2 and TRBJ2-2; D gene unclear. The sequenced sample was CD8+ T cells sorted from PBMCs, obtained less than 13 days after vaccination. The receptor's source is a man aged 45 to 65 who received an inactivated influenza vaccine. Here the CDR3 DNA reads TGTGCCAGCAGCTTAGCCTACACCGGGGAGCTGTTTTTT. Translation gives CASSLAYTGELFF.